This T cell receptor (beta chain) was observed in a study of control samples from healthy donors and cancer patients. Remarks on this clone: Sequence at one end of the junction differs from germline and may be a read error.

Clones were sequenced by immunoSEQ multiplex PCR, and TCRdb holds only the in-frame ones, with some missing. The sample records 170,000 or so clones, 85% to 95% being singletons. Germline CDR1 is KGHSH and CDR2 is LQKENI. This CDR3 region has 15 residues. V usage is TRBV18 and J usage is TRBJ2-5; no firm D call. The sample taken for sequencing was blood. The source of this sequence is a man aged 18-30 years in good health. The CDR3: CASSPEAARQGTQYF. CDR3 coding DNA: TGTGCCAGCTCACCAGAGGCAGCCCGACAAGGGACCCAGTACTTC. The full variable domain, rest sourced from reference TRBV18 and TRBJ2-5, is NAGVMQNPRHLVRRRGQEARLRCSPMKGHSHVYWYRQLPEEGLKFMVYLQKENIIDESGMPKERFSAEFPKEGPSILRIQQVVRGDSAAYFCASSPEAARQGTQYFGPGTRLLVL.